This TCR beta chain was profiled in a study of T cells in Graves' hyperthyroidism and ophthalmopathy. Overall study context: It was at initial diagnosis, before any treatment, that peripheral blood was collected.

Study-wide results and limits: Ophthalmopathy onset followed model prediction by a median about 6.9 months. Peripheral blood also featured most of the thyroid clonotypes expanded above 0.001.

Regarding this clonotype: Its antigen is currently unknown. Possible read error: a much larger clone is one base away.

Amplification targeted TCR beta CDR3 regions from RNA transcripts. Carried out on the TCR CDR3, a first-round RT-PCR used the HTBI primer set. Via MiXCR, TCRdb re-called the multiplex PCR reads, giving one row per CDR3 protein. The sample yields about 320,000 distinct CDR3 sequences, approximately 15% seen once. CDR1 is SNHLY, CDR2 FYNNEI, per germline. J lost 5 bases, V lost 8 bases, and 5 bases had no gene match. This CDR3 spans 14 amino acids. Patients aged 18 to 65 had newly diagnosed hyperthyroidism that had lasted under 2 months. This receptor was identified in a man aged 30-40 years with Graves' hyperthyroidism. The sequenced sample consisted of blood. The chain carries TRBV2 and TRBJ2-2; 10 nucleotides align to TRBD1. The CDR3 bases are TGTGCCAGCGGACAGGGGGGAAGGACCGGGGAGCTGTTTTTT. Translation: CASGQGGRTGELFF.